The 31 T cell receptor beta chains presented below share a single source sample, sequenced in a study of cytomegalovirus exposure and HLA in healthy donors. PCR involved 60 Vbeta and 13 Jbeta primers. Method: immunoSEQ multiplex PCR; TCRdb's copy keeps in-frame clones and lacks some. The table shows about 160,000 clones, with 75% to 90% occurring only once. Sequenced sample: PBMCs. The receptors here all came from a woman aged 18-29 years in good health and CMV-seronegative.

The chain is built from TRBV2 and TRBJ1-2; TRBD1 might be the D (5 bases). CDR1 SNHLY and CDR2 FYNNEI come from the germline V gene. V lost 1 base to trimming and J lost 0 bases, with 6 bases between them. The CDR3 extends over 14 amino acids. CDR3 DNA sequence: TGTGCCAGCAGTGAAGACAGGCCTAACTATGGCTACACCTTC. It translates to CASSEDRPNYGYTF.

The chain couples TRBV28 to TRBJ2-3, with 10 bases identical to TRBD2. Germline values: CDR1 MDHEN, CDR2 SYDVKM. The CDR3 consists of 14 residues. V lost 6 bases, J lost 10 bases, and 10 bases stayed unmatched. The CDR3 is CASRGVGLAPSQYF. CDR3 in DNA: TGTGCCAGCAGGGGTGTGGGACTAGCGCCCTCGCAGTATTTT. The full variable domain, in which reference TRBV28 and TRBJ2-3 provide the parts outside the CDR3, is DVKVTQSSRYLVKRTGEKVFLECVQDMDHENMFWYRQDPGLGLRLIYFSYDVKMKEKGDIPEGYSVSREKKERFSLILESASTNQTSMYLCASRGVGLAPSQYFGPGTRLTVL.

The chain is built from TRBV7-3 and TRBJ2-3; 10 bases agree with TRBD2. The CDR3 totals 17 residues. The V segment lost 4 bases and the J segment 2 bases; nucleotides outside the gene matches: 9. Per the germline V gene, CDR1 is SGHTA and CDR2 is FQGTGA. The CDR3 sequence: CASSSLTSGYLTDTQYF. Here the CDR3 DNA reads TGTGCCAGCAGCTCCCTGACTAGCGGGTATCTCACAGATACGCAGTATTTT.

The chain recombines TRBV29-1 with TRBJ1-1; unclear D gene. Germline V gene sequence: CDR1 SQVTM, CDR2 ANQGSEA. This CDR3 has 13 amino acids. The V end was cut by 5 bases, the J end by 1 base, with 11 bases between. The CDR3 DNA follows: TGCAGCGTTTTCGACGGGTGGAACACTGAAGCTTTCTTT. Encoded protein: CSVFDGWNTEAFF.

The chain recombines TRBV2 with TRBJ2-7; TRBD1 aligns across 10 bases. With 4 bases clipped from V and 1 base from J, the junction kept 1 base outside the gene matches. The CDR3 is made up of 14 amino acids. Germline CDR1 SNHLY, CDR2 FYNNEI. CDR3 residues: CASSGTGGSYEQYF. The CDR3 coding sequence is TGTGCCAGCAGTGGGACAGGGGGATCCTACGAGCAGTACTTC.

V and J are TRBV7-9 and TRBJ1-2; D perhaps matches TRBD1 (6 bases). From germline, CDR1 is SEHNR and CDR2 FQNEAQ (reference sequence). This CDR3 has 14 residues. Trimming stripped 5 bases from V and 8 bases from J, with 18 bases between. The CDR3: CASSPGQPSSGYTF. DNA of the CDR3: TGTGCCAGCAGCCCCGGACAGCCGTCCTCGGGCTACACCTTC.

The chain recombines TRBV28 with TRBJ1-5; D is ambiguous. V lost 7 bases and J lost 15, with 22 bases in between. The CDR3 length is 13 residues. CDR1 and CDR2 from the germline V gene are MDHEN and SYDVKM. In DNA, the CDR3 is TGTGCCAGCACCTCTCCCGAAAACCTCAAGAGGCATTTT. This translates into CASTSPENLKRHF.

J is TRBJ2-3 and V is TRBV5-1; no reliable D call. Germline V lookup: CDR1 SGHRS, CDR2 YFSETQ. V lost 3 bases to trimming and J lost 2 bases, with 7 bases between them. This CDR3 contains 13 residues. In DNA form, the CDR3 reads TGCGCCAGCAGCTCTATTATCACAGATACGCAGTATTTT. Its translation: CASSSIITDTQYF.

The chain employs TRBV5-1 and TRBJ2-3; 7 positions agree with TRBD2. The germline V gene has CDR1 SGHRS and CDR2 YFSETQ. V lost 7 bases to trimming and J lost 5 bases; unmatched junction nucleotides: 7. The CDR3 covers 13 residues. DNA for the CDR3: TGCGCCAGCGCCGCGGGGGAGAGAGATACGCAGTATTTT. It translates to CASAAGERDTQYF. Together with reference TRBV5-1 and TRBJ2-3, the CDR3 gives the full variable domain: KAGVTQTPRYLIKTRGQQVTLSCSPISGHRSVSWYQQTPGQGLQFLFEYFSETQRNKGNFPGRFSGRQFSNSRSEMNVSTLELGDSALYLCASAAGERDTQYFGPGTRLTVL.

The chain has TRBV7-9 and TRBJ2-5, with 9 positions matching TRBD1. Matching the DNA end better, TRBJ2-7 makes the J call doubtful. This CDR3 spans 14 amino acids. The V gene's germline CDR1 is SEHNR and CDR2 FQNEAQ (reference sequence). The DNA of the CDR3 is TGTGCCAGCAGCTCGGGACAGGGTAACCACGAGCAGTACTTC. Translating it yields CASSSGQGNHEQYF.

The chain uses TRBV2 and TRBJ1-2; D might be TRBD1 (6 bases). Germline V gene data show CDR1 as SNHLY and CDR2 as FYNNEI. CDR3 size: 14 residues. Trimming removed 3 bases at V and 8 bases at J, with 16 bases between. CDR3 DNA: TGTGCCAGCAGTGACAGGGGAGGGAATAGGGGCTACACCTTC. Translating gives CASSDRGGNRGYTF.

The chain recombines TRBV19 with TRBJ2-7; 7 positions agree with TRBD1. V lost 8 bases to trimming and J lost 2 bases; unmatched junction nucleotides: 6. This CDR3 has 13 amino acids. Looked up from germline, CDR1 is LNHDA and CDR2 is SQIVND (reference sequence). The CDR3 region has the DNA TGTGCCAGTTCCAGGGGGAGCCCCTACGAGCAGTACTTC. It specifies CASSRGSPYEQYF.

This chain uses TRBV7-9 with TRBJ1-2; D is perhaps TRBD1 (6 bases). V lost 4 bases and J 6 bases, leaving 18 bases between the germline ends. From germline, CDR1 is SEHNR and CDR2 FQNEAQ (reference sequence). CDR3 length: 15 residues. In DNA, the CDR3 is TGTGCCAGCAGCTCAGGACAGAGTGTGACTAATGGCTACACCTTC. Residues: CASSSGQSVTNGYTF.

The J gene is TRBJ2-3, the V gene TRBV5-1; D not certain. The CDR3 is made up of 15 amino acids. Trimming shortened V by 2 bases and J by 2 bases, and 12 bases separated the two germline ends. Germline CDR1 is SGHRS and CDR2 is YFSETQ. The CDR3 bases are TGCGCCAGCAGCTTATTGGCTAGTCCCACAGATACGCAGTATTTT. Translated: CASSLLASPTDTQYF.

This chain connects TRBV19 to TRBJ2-7; 9 bases fit TRBD2. CDR3 length equals 16 residues. V gave up 7 bases and J gave up 5 bases; unmatched junction bases: 15. Per germline, CDR1 LNHDA and CDR2 SQIVND (reference sequence). The CDR3 DNA follows: TGTGCCAGTATTTTGAGCGGGAGGCCGCCCCCCGACGAGCAGTACTTC. Translating it yields CASILSGRPPPDEQYF. Looking up the rest from reference TRBV19 and TRBJ2-7 gives the full variable domain: DGGITQSPKYLFRKEGQNVTLSCEQNLNHDAMYWYRQDPGQGLRLIYYSQIVNDFQKGDIAEGYSVSREKKESFPLTVTSAQKNPTAFYLCASILSGRPPPDEQYFGPGTRLTVT.

V is TRBV27 and J is TRBJ2-5; possibly TRBD2 for D (6 bases). Germline-derived CDR1 and CDR2 are MNHEY and SMNVEV (reference sequence). The CDR3 length is 16 residues. Trimming removed 0 bases at V and 5 bases at J, with 16 bases between. In DNA form, the CDR3 reads TGTGCCAGCAGTTTATCAGGAGGGGATATGTGGGAGACCCAGTACTTC. This codes for CASSLSGGDMWETQYF.

The chain combines TRBV4-2 with TRBJ1-2; no reliable D call. Germline lookup yields CDR1 LGHNA and CDR2 YNFKEQ. V was pared by 0 bases and J by 4 bases, with 9 bases between. This CDR3 is built from 14 residues. The CDR3 protein is CASSQEPEGYGYTF. DNA for the CDR3: TGTGCCAGCAGCCAAGAGCCAGAGGGCTATGGCTACACCTTC.

CDR3 bases: TGTGCCAGCAGCTCGGGACAGCGGGAAAAACTGTTTTTT. Its protein is CASSSGQREKLFF. The rearrangement uses TRBV6-5 and TRBJ1-4; 7 nucleotides align to TRBD1. Germline V gene data show CDR1 as MNHEY and CDR2 as SVGAGI. The trim removed 6 bases at V and 8 bases at J, leaving 6 bases unmatched. This CDR3 is 13 amino acids long.

This clone was detected only once. The V gene is TRBV27, the J gene TRBJ2-7; perhaps TRBD1 as D (6 bases). The CDR3 covers 15 residues. V was clipped by 2 bases and J by 3 bases, with 14 bases between them. Germline loops: CDR1 MNHEY, CDR2 SMNVEV (reference sequence). The chain's CDR3 is CASSLNWDIVYEQYF. The CDR3 coding sequence is TGTGCCAGCAGTTTAAATTGGGACATAGTCTACGAGCAGTACTTC.

The chain recombines TRBV2 with TRBJ2-7; TRBD2 is a possible D gene (5 bases). Germline loops: CDR1 SNHLY, CDR2 FYNNEI. The V end lost 8 bases, the J end lost 4 bases, and 18 bases lay between the germline ends. This CDR3 has 14 amino acids. CDR3 loop: CASEGTVPSYEQYF. CDR3 in DNA: TGTGCCAGCGAGGGTACAGTTCCATCGTACGAGCAGTACTTC.

The chain employs TRBV29-1 and TRBJ2-2, with 10 bases that match TRBD1. This CDR3 is built from 15 residues. Trimming cost V 4 bases and J 5 bases; bases outside gene matches: 7. Germline CDR1 reads SQVTM; CDR2 reads ANQGSEA. The CDR3 nucleotides read TGCAGCGTTGCTACCGGGACAGGGGCAACCGGGGAGCTGTTTTTT. Translated: CSVATGTGATGELFF.

The chain couples TRBV10-3 to TRBJ2-3; D possibly corresponds to TRBD1 (5 bases). The CDR3 is 15 residues long. V lost 3 bases, J lost 1 base, and 11 bases lay in between. Germline values: CDR1 ENHRY, CDR2 SYGVKD. The CDR3 bases are TGTGCCATCAGTGAAGGTGACAGTCGCACAGATACGCAGTATTTT. It specifies CAISEGDSRTDTQYF.

The rearrangement links TRBV9 to TRBJ2-3; D possibly corresponds to TRBD1 (6 bases). This CDR3 has 16 amino acids. From germline, CDR1 is SGDLS and CDR2 YYNGEE. Trimming left V 4 bases short and J 2 bases short, with 17 bases between. In DNA form, the CDR3 reads TGTGCCAGCAGCATTCGACAGGCGCCCCCCACAGATACGCAGTATTTT. This sequence encodes CASSIRQAPPTDTQYF.

This chain uses TRBV5-1 with TRBJ2-5; TRBD1 agrees at 7 bases. CDR1 and CDR2 from the germline V gene are SGHRS and YFSETQ. The CDR3 length is 15 residues. The V gene end was trimmed by 3 bases and the J gene end by 1 base; junction bases not matched to a gene: 6. Here the CDR3 reads CASSSLGTAQETQYF. As DNA, the CDR3 is TGCGCCAGCAGCTCCTTAGGGACAGCCCAAGAGACCCAGTACTTC.

The V call is TRBV12-5, the J call TRBJ1-5; D gene ambiguous. Germline CDR1 and CDR2: LGHNT and FRNRAP. Trimming pared 1 base from V and 6 bases from J, leaving 4 bases between. This CDR3 has 12 amino acids. CDR3 sequence: CASGLGGQPQHF. The CDR3 DNA reads as TGTGCTAGTGGTTTGGGAGGTCAGCCCCAGCATTTT.

The V call is TRBV19, the J call TRBJ2-7, with TRBD2 matching over 7 bases. The CDR3 covers 15 residues. Losses at the gene ends were 4 bases for V and 4 bases for J; bases not matched to a gene: 10. Germline V lookup: CDR1 LNHDA, CDR2 SQIVND (reference sequence). CDR3 sequence (DNA): TGTGCCAGTAGTACTGTGGAAGCGGGAAATTACGAGCAGTACTTC. This codes for CASSTVEAGNYEQYF.

This rearrangement joins TRBV27 to TRBJ2-7; D ambiguous. The CDR3 has 11 amino acids. The germline V gene has CDR1 MNHEY and CDR2 SMNVEV (reference sequence). Trimming took 0 bases from V and 7 from J, leaving 4 bases between them. The CDR3 DNA reads TGTGCCAGCAGTTTATCAACTGAGCAGTACTTC. It translates to CASSLSTEQYF.

A note on this clone: At one of its ends the junction is not consistent with the germline gene, which may arise from a read error. This rearrangement joins TRBV7-9 to TRBJ1-1; 9 bases map to TRBD1. Germline V gives CDR1 SEHNR, CDR2 FQNEAQ (reference sequence). The CDR3 runs to 17 residues. The CDR3 protein is CSSSTYRGRLSNTEAFF. CDR3 in DNA: TGTTCCAGCAGCACATACAGGGGGCGGTTATCGAACACTGAAGCTTTCTTT.

This chain joins TRBV27 and TRBJ1-2; no reliable D call. Trimming pared 5 bases from V and 2 bases from J, leaving 9 bases between. Germline-derived CDR1 and CDR2 are MNHEY and SMNVEV (reference sequence). This CDR3 is 13 amino acids long. CDR3 amino acids: CASSKENNYGYTF. The CDR3 region has the DNA TGTGCCAGCAGTAAGGAGAACAACTATGGCTACACCTTC.

CDR3 loop: CASSLGQGLTEAFF. In DNA form, the CDR3 reads TGTGCCAGCAGTTTGGGACAGGGCCTCACTGAAGCTTTCTTT. The genes are TRBV6-5 and TRBJ1-1; 9 bases match TRBD1. Germline CDR1 and CDR2: MNHEY and SVGAGI. V lost 4 bases to trimming and J lost 4 bases; unmatched junction nucleotides: 4. The CDR3 contains 14 residues.

The V and J genes are TRBV2 and TRBJ2-6; possible D gene TRBD1, 5 bases. The germline V gene encodes CDR1 SNHLY and CDR2 FYNNEI. The germline V and J ends were trimmed by 7 bases and 0 bases, with 13 bases remaining between them. This CDR3 spans 16 amino acids. CDR3 amino acids: CASTTVFYSGANVLTF. CDR3 sequence (DNA): TGTGCCAGCACGACAGTCTTCTACTCTGGGGCCAACGTCCTGACTTTC.